This TCR beta chain was found in a study of blood T cell repertoires in COVID-19. Study-level information: The United States, Italy and Spain provided the acute and convalescent COVID-19 samples. T cells, B-cell-depleted T cells, or PBMCs provided the cDNA or gDNA that served as material.

The CDR3 has 15 amino acids. Per the germline V gene, CDR1 is SGHRS and CDR2 is YFSETQ. V was pared by 0 bases and J by 0 bases, with 7 bases between. Original processing notes: Counts of nucleated cells, estimated from reference gene primer amplification, were obtained. Assay used: immunoSEQ multiplex PCR; TCRdb lists only in-frame clones, some missing. The V and J calls and clone size are taken from that table; D and trimming were inferred from the DNA. Among around 200,000 clones listed, around 88% were seen once. The V call is TRBV5-1, the J call TRBJ2-4, with D possibly TRBD2 on 6 matching bases. The source of this sequence is a man in his fifties or sixties with active or convalescent COVID-19. The sequenced sample was peripheral blood. As DNA, the CDR3 is TGCGCCAGCAGCTTGGCCGGGGGAGCCAAAAACATTCAGTACTTC. It translates to CASSLAGGAKNIQYF.